This T cell receptor (beta chain) was recovered during a study of cytomegalovirus exposure and HLA in healthy donors. Findings and caveats of the study: For cytomegalovirus status, the classifier reportedly gave diagnoses with high specificity and sensitivity.

Comment on this clone: What it binds is not known.

PCR employed 60 Vbeta and 13 Jbeta primers. Some clones are missing from TCRdb's copy, which holds only in-frame ones; the method was immunoSEQ multiplex PCR. The sample shows some 120,000 clones, 60% to 85% of them seen only once. V gave up 0 bases and J gave up 0 bases, with 9 bases separating them. The length of the CDR3 is 15 residues. Per the germline V gene, CDR1 is WNHNN and CDR2 is SYGVQD (reference sequence). Sequencing input: PBMCs. The origin of this receptor is a human donor in good health. The J gene is TRBJ2-7, the V gene TRBV10-1, with D perhaps TRBD1 (5 bases). The CDR3 here is CASSESPGPSYEQYF. DNA of the CDR3: TGCGCCAGCAGTGAGTCGCCAGGGCCCTCCTACGAGCAGTACTTC.